Listed here is a single TCR beta chain. This sample was taken from a study of cytomegalovirus exposure and HLA in healthy donors. Primers for the PCR totalled 60 Vbeta and 13 Jbeta. TCRdb's table, derived via immunoSEQ multiplex PCR, lists solely in-frame clones and lacks some. The sample lists 180,000 or so clones, roughly 85% occurring once. The TCR comes from a man aged 40-55 years in good health and CMV-seropositive. The specimen sequenced was PBMCs.

The CDR3 region has the DNA TGTGCCAGTAGTATCGGGGATAGCGGGAGGTACTCCTACGAGCAGTACTTC. Encoded protein: CASSIGDSGRYSYEQYF. This chain joins TRBV19 and TRBJ2-7, with 10 bases lining up with TRBD2. Germline CDR1 and CDR2: LNHDA and SQIVND (reference sequence). The length of the CDR3 is 17 residues. J lost 0 bases, V lost 3 bases, and 8 bases had no gene match.